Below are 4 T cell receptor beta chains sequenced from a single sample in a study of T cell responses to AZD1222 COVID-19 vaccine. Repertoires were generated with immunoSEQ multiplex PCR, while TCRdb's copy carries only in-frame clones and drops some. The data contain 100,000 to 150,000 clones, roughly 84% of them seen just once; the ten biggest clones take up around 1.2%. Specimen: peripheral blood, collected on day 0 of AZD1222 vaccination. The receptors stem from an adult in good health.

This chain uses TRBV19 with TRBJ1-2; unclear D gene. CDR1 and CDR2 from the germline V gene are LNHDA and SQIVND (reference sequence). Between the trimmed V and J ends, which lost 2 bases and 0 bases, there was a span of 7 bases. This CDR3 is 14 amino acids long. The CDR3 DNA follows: TGTGCCAGTAGTATAACAGCTGCTAACTATGGCTACACCTTC. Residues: CASSITAANYGYTF.

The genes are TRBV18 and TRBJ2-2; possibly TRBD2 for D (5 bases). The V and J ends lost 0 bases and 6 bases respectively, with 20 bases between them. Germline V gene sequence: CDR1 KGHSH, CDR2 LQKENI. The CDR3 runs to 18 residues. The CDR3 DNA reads TGTGCCAGCTCACCACCCGCCCTGGTATTGACTAACGCCGGGGAGCTGTTTTTT. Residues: CASSPPALVLTNAGELFF.

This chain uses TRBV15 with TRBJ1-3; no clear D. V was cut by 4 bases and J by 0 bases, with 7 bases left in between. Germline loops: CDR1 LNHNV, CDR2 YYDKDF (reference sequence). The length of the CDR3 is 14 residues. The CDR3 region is CATSTSGSGNTIYF. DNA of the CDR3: TGTGCCACCAGCACCTCTGGCTCTGGAAACACCATATATTTT.

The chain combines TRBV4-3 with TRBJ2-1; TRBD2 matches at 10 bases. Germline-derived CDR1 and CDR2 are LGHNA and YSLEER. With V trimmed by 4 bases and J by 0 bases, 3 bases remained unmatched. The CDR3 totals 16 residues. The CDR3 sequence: CASSLGLAVSYNEQFF. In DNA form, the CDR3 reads TGCGCCAGCAGCCTAGGACTAGCGGTCTCCTACAATGAGCAGTTCTTC.